The present TCR beta chain was sequenced within a study of PD-1 blockade in classical Hodgkin lymphoma. Stated time point: cycle 4 day 1 (C4D1), after five to seven weeks of nivolumab. All trial patients relapsed after autologous stem cell transplantation. Best responses fell into complete response, partial response or progressive disease. CDR1 and CDR2 from the germline V gene are MGHRA and YSYEKL. The CDR3 totals 16 residues. With 3 bases clipped from V and 4 bases from J, the junction kept 5 bases outside the gene matches. General observations from the study: Patients with an early start, nivolumab under 1 year after ASCT, were excluded. Newly diagnosed and completely responding patients shared comparable baseline diversity.

Assay used: immunoSEQ multiplex PCR; TCRdb lists only in-frame clones, some missing. The top ten clones hold about a sixth of a sample with some 30,000 clones, roughly four fifths of them seen once. This clone was seen only once. Antigen specificity is unknown. The chain has TRBV4-1 and TRBJ2-1; 11 nucleotides align to TRBD2. This clonotype was obtained from a human donor with classical Hodgkin lymphoma. The sequencing here drew on peripheral blood mononuclear cells (PBMCs), taken before the fourth cycle of nivolumab. CDR3 coding DNA: TGCGCCAGCAGCCAGGGAAGGACTAGCGGGTACAATGAGCAGTTCTTC. Translating gives CASSQGRTSGYNEQFF.